The 15 T cell receptor beta chains listed next were all sequenced from one sample in a study of T cell responses to AZD1222 COVID-19 vaccine. Data came from immunoSEQ multiplex PCR; TCRdb stores just in-frame clones and leaves some out. The sample shows 200,000 to 300,000 clones, 80% to 95% of them seen only once. Sequencing used peripheral blood, obtained on day 0 of AZD1222 vaccination. The receptor set was obtained from an adult in good health.

The gene calls are TRBV4-1 and TRBJ2-7; D not certain. From germline, CDR1 is MGHRA and CDR2 YSYEKL. The CDR3 length is 14 residues. Trimming removed 0 bases at V and 1 base at J, with 7 bases between. The CDR3 spells CASSQDQVSYEQYF. The CDR3 nucleotides read TGCGCCAGCAGCCAAGATCAGGTATCCTACGAGCAGTACTTC.

The CDR3 nucleotides are TGTGCCAGCGCAGTAGGGATGAACACTGAAGCTTTCTTT. Encoded protein: CASAVGMNTEAFF. V gene TRBV7-9 combines with J gene TRBJ1-1; no clear D gene. The CDR3 sequence is 13 residues long. V was clipped by 8 bases and J by 0 bases, with 10 bases between them. The germline gives CDR1 SEHNR, CDR2 FQNEAQ (reference sequence). The full variable domain, its missing parts supplied by reference TRBV7-9 and TRBJ1-1, is DTGVSQNPRHKITKRGQNVTFRCDPISEHNRLYWYRQTLGQGPEFLTYFQNEAQLEKSRLLSDRFSAERPKGSFSTLEIQRTEQGDSAMYLCASAVGMNTEAFFGQGTRLTVV.

J is TRBJ1-2 and V is TRBV28; no definite D call. The V end was cut by 6 bases, the J end by 0 bases, with 8 bases between. This CDR3 region has 13 residues. Germline CDR1 reads MDHEN; CDR2 reads SYDVKM. The CDR3 region has the DNA TGTGCCAGCAGGACCCCCTCTAACTATGGCTACACCTTC. Translated: CASRTPSNYGYTF.

The CDR3 DNA reads TGCAGCGCCTCGGGACAGGACTCCTACGAGCAGTACTTC. This sequence encodes CSASGQDSYEQYF. The chain has TRBV29-1 and TRBJ2-7, with 8 bases lining up with TRBD1. J lost 0 bases, V lost 7 bases, and 5 bases had no gene match. Germline-derived CDR1 and CDR2 are SQVTM and ANQGSEA. The CDR3 consists of 13 residues.

This rearrangement joins TRBV2 to TRBJ2-7; D gene uncertain. Germline assignment: CDR1 SNHLY and CDR2 FYNNEI. V lost 2 bases and J lost 4, with 12 bases in between. The CDR3 consists of 14 residues. The CDR3 nucleotides are TGTGCCAGCAGTGAATTAGTCTGGCTTTACGAGCAGTACTTC. As protein: CASSELVWLYEQYF.

This sequence joins TRBV3-1 (or the pseudogene TRBV3-2) and TRBJ2-5; the D is unclear. The CDR3 is 14 amino acids. Germline lookup yields CDR1 LGHDT and CDR2 YNNKEL (reference sequence). Trimming took off 5 bases at V and 1 base at J, with 11 bases between the two ends. DNA of the CDR3: TGTGCCAGCAGCGGGCCAAGGGCCCAAGAGACCCAGTACTTC. It translates to CASSGPRAQETQYF.

The rearrangement joins TRBV7-9 to TRBJ2-5; possible D gene TRBD1, 6 bases. The length of the CDR3 is 14 residues. Looked up from germline, CDR1 is SEHNR and CDR2 is FQNEAQ (reference sequence). Trimming left V 5 bases short and J 1 base short, with 11 bases between. This CDR3 reads CASSPPTGQETQYF. The CDR3 bases are TGTGCCAGCAGCCCACCGACAGGCCAAGAGACCCAGTACTTC.

V gene TRBV5-1 combines with J gene TRBJ2-3, with a possible D match to TRBD2 (5 bases). Per germline, CDR1 SGHRS and CDR2 YFSETQ. With 4 bases removed from V and 3 bases from J, the gap between germline ends came to 18 bases. This CDR3 is 16 amino acids long. The CDR3 region is CASSPELELWTDTQYF. CDR3 nucleotides: TGCGCCAGCAGCCCGGAACTAGAATTGTGGACAGATACGCAGTATTTT.

The chain is built from TRBV28 and TRBJ1-2, with 7 bases that match TRBD1. Germline V CDR1 and CDR2: MDHEN, SYDVKM. V lost 7 bases, J lost 4 bases, and 15 bases stayed unmatched. The CDR3 covers 16 residues. The CDR3 coding sequence is TGTGCCAGCACCAGCCCCCGGGGACAGACACTCTATGGCTACACCTTC. Encoded protein: CASTSPRGQTLYGYTF.

The chain has TRBV30 and TRBJ2-7; D may be TRBD2 (6 bases). Germline CDR1 and CDR2: GTSNPN and SVGIG (reference sequence). This CDR3 comprises 13 residues. Trimming shortened V by 2 bases and J by 5 bases, and 13 bases separated the two germline ends. CDR3 sequence reads: CAWSRLARDEQYF. Here the CDR3 DNA reads TGTGCCTGGAGTCGGCTAGCGCGCGACGAGCAGTACTTC.

The V and J genes are TRBV24-1 and TRBJ2-5, with a weak D call TRBD2 (6 bases). CDR1 and CDR2 from the germline V gene are KGHDR and SFDVKD. This CDR3 region has 16 residues. Trimming took 3 bases from V and 5 from J, leaving 18 bases between them. CDR3 coding DNA: TGTGCCACCAGTGATATCCCGGGGGAAGGGTCCGAGACCCAGTACTTC. This gives the protein CATSDIPGEGSETQYF.

The V call is TRBV18, the J call TRBJ1-1, with D possibly TRBD1 on 6 matching bases. This CDR3 is 14 amino acids long. V was pared by 8 bases and J by 1 base, with 14 bases between. From germline, CDR1 is KGHSH and CDR2 LQKENI. The CDR3 loop is CASREIQGNTEAFF. The CDR3 DNA sequence: TGTGCCAGCCGGGAAATACAGGGGAACACTGAAGCTTTCTTT.

The CDR3 DNA reads as TGTGCCAGCAGCCAAGTAACTAACTATGGCTACACCTTC. It yields the protein CASSQVTNYGYTF. The chain combines TRBV3-1 (or the pseudogene TRBV3-2) with TRBJ1-2; D uncertain. CDR3 length equals 13 residues. Between the trimmed V and J ends, which lost 1 base and 0 bases, there was a span of 3 bases. Germline loops: CDR1 LGHDT, CDR2 YNNKEL (reference sequence).

This sequence joins TRBV6-5 and TRBJ1-2; D gene ambiguous. Trimming stripped 0 bases from V and 8 bases from J, with 16 bases between. The CDR3 consists of 15 residues. CDR1 is MNHEY, CDR2 SVGAGI, per germline. The CDR3 nucleotides read TGTGCCAGCAGTTACTCGAGGTGGCTACCGGGGGGCTACACCTTC. Protein: CASSYSRWLPGGYTF.

This clone was detected many times. The CDR3 nucleotides read TGTGCCAGCAGCCAATCAGGACAGGGTGGAGTTTATGGCTACACCTTC. It specifies CASSQSGQGGVYGYTF. V gene TRBV7-9 combines with J gene TRBJ1-2; 8 bases are shared with TRBD1. V lost 5 bases and J lost 5; bases outside the gene matches: 13. The CDR3 length is 16 residues. Germline V gives CDR1 SEHNR, CDR2 FQNEAQ (reference sequence).